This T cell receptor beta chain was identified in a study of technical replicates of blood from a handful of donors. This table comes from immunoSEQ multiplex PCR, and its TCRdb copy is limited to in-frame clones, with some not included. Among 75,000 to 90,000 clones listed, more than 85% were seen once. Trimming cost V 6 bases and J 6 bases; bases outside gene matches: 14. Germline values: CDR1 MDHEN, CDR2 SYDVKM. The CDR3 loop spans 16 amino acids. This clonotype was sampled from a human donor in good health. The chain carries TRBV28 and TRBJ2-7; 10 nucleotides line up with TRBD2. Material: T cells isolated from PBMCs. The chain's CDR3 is CASRSGTSAMLAEQYF. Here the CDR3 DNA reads TGTGCCAGCAGGTCCGGGACTAGCGCGATGTTAGCCGAGCAGTACTTC.